These 2 T cell receptor beta chains originate from one sample sequenced in a study of blood T cell repertoires in COVID-19. TCRdb keeps only in-frame clones here, not all; method: immunoSEQ multiplex PCR. The data show some 130,000 clones, 86% seen once. The sequencing sample was made of PBMCs or T cells enriched from blood (not recorded which). These TCRs come from a woman aged 45-60 years who had recovered from COVID-19.

This clone was seen only a few times. The V call is TRBV6-6, the J call TRBJ1-5; a possible D gene is TRBD1 (5 bases). The germline V and J ends were trimmed by 6 bases and 3 bases, with 15 bases remaining between them. CDR3 size: 15 residues. Germline CDR1 reads MNHNY; CDR2 reads SVGAGI (reference sequence). Here the CDR3 reads CASRQTEPSNQPQHF. The CDR3 DNA reads as TGTGCCAGCAGGCAGACAGAGCCTTCCAATCAGCCCCAGCATTTT.

The chain recombines TRBV30 with TRBJ1-1; D not resolved. The CDR3 loop spans 14 amino acids. CDR1 GTSNPN and CDR2 SVGIG come from the germline V gene (reference sequence). Trimming pared 2 bases from V and 0 bases from J, leaving 10 bases between. CDR3 loop: CAWSTGIMNTEAFF. The CDR3 DNA follows: TGTGCCTGGAGTACGGGAATCATGAACACTGAAGCTTTCTTT.